The next 29 T cell receptor beta chains were all read from a single sample in a study of shared clonotypes between healthy human individuals. This table comes from immunoSEQ multiplex PCR, and its TCRdb copy is limited to in-frame clones, with some not included. The table has some 2 million clones, approximately 94% seen once. Naive-designated CD8 cells lacked CD45RO, were positively enriched for CCR7, and omitted terminally differentiated effector memory CD45RA+ cells. The sample comprised naive CD8+ T cells sorted from blood. The source of these receptors is a man between 18 and 35 years old in good health.

CDR3 coding DNA: TGTGCCAGCAGTCCCCTAACTAGCGTAACCTACAATGAGCAGTTCTTC. This sequence encodes CASSPLTSVTYNEQFF. The J gene is TRBJ2-1, the V gene TRBV27; TRBD2 matches 7 bases. V dropped 5 bases and J dropped 2; count of bases not matched to a gene: 9. The length of the CDR3 is 16 residues. Germline V gene sequence: CDR1 MNHEY, CDR2 SMNVEV (reference sequence).

The V and J genes are TRBV4-2 and TRBJ2-3; the D call may be TRBD1 or TRBD2 (5 bases each). The germline gives CDR1 LGHNA, CDR2 YNFKEQ. V gave up 4 bases and J gave up 2 bases, with 13 bases separating them. The CDR3 covers 15 residues. The CDR3, as DNA: TGTGCCAGCAGCCTGACCCTGGGACCCACAGATACGCAGTATTTT. Residues: CASSLTLGPTDTQYF.

The chain joins TRBV9 to TRBJ1-2; the D is unclear. V was trimmed by 0 bases and J by 2 bases, leaving 11 bases between them. CDR3 size: 15 residues. CDR1 is SGDLS and CDR2 is YYNGEE in the germline V gene. Written as DNA, the CDR3 is TGTGCCAGCAGCGTAGCGGCAGCAGACAACTATGGCTACACCTTC. Translation: CASSVAAADNYGYTF.

This clone was detected once. The chain couples TRBV4-3 to TRBJ1-4, with 7 bases lining up with TRBD1. The ends lost 3 bases at V and 3 bases at J; junction bases unmatched: 4. The CDR3 is 15 residues long. Germline V gene sequence: CDR1 LGHNA, CDR2 YSLEER. Here the CDR3 DNA reads TGCGCCAGCAGCCAGGAGGGGGCAGCTAATGAAAAACTGTTTTTT. This translates into CASSQEGAANEKLFF.

The V gene is TRBV25-1, the J gene TRBJ1-5; maybe TRBD1 (6 bases). V was clipped by 7 bases and J by 2 bases, with 12 bases between them. CDR1 and CDR2 (germline): MGHDK, SYGVNS. The CDR3 is made up of 14 amino acids. Here the CDR3 reads CASTGAEGNQPQHF. The DNA for the CDR3 is TGTGCCAGCACAGGGGCGGAGGGCAATCAGCCCCAGCATTTT.

The rearrangement joins TRBV30 to TRBJ2-5; D is uncertain. Germline V CDR1 and CDR2: GTSNPN, SVGIG (reference sequence). This CDR3 is 12 amino acids long. The germline V and J ends were trimmed by 6 bases and 1 base, with 9 bases remaining between them. The DNA for the CDR3 is TGTGCCTGTATGTGGGCCCAAGAGACCCAGTACTTC. Protein product: CACMWAQETQYF.

About this clone: The identical CDR3 is also encoded by other nucleotide sequences in the sample. The chain links TRBV4-1 to TRBJ2-7; D unclear. Germline CDR1 is MGHRA and CDR2 is YSYEKL. This CDR3 is built from 14 residues. The V gene lost 1 base and the J gene lost 0 bases, with 7 bases spanning the gap. The CDR3 region is CASSQVPDSYEQYF. For the CDR3, the DNA is TGCGCCAGCAGCCAAGTCCCAGACTCCTACGAGCAGTACTTC.

This clone was counted between two and nine times. CDR3 amino acids: CASLLGSEAFF. CDR3 nucleotide sequence: TGTGCCAGCCTACTGGGGAGTGAAGCTTTCTTT. V gene TRBV7-6 combines with J gene TRBJ1-1; unclear D gene. Trimming shortened V by 8 bases and J by 7 bases, and 11 bases separated the two germline ends. Germline CDR1 SGHVS, CDR2 FNYEAQ. This CDR3 has 11 residues.

The chain is built from TRBV19 and TRBJ1-1; D call uncertain. The V end was cut by 5 bases, the J end by 4 bases, with 11 bases between. The germline V gene encodes CDR1 LNHDA and CDR2 SQIVND (reference sequence). This CDR3 comprises 13 residues. The DNA of the CDR3 is TGTGCCAGTAGTTTCCTTCCCGCCACTGAAGCTTTCTTT. Its translation is CASSFLPATEAFF. The whole variable domain, remainder taken from reference TRBV19 and TRBJ1-1, is DGGITQSPKYLFRKEGQNVTLSCEQNLNHDAMYWYRQDPGQGLRLIYYSQIVNDFQKGDIAEGYSVSREKKESFPLTVTSAQKNPTAFYLCASSFLPATEAFFGQGTRLTVV.

The chain has TRBV7-9 and TRBJ2-1; D gene unclear. Germline CDR1 reads SEHNR; CDR2 reads FQNEAQ (reference sequence). Trimming pared 1 base from V and 5 bases from J, leaving 12 bases between. CDR3 size: 15 residues. The CDR3 bases are TGTGCCAGCAGCTTAGTCGTAGCCGAGGACAATGAGCAGTTCTTC. It encodes CASSLVVAEDNEQFF.

A word on this clone: Other DNA sequences in this sample translate to the same CDR3. The V gene is TRBV7-9, the J gene TRBJ2-5; unclear D gene. The ends were cut back, 3 bases at V and 4 bases at J, with 6 bases in the middle. This CDR3 region has 12 residues. Germline V gene sequence: CDR1 SEHNR, CDR2 FQNEAQ (reference sequence). The CDR3 region is CASSLGLETQYF. As DNA, the CDR3 is TGTGCCAGCAGCTTGGGGTTAGAGACCCAGTACTTC.

This chain joins TRBV6-5 and TRBJ1-1, with a possible D match to TRBD1 (5 bases). This CDR3 region has 13 residues. Trimming removed 7 bases at V and 8 bases at J, with 17 bases between. The germline CDR1 and CDR2 sequences are MNHEY and SVGAGI. In DNA, the CDR3 is TGTGCCAGCACCCTGGGGGGAGCAGCGGAAGCTTTCTTT. Translating it yields CASTLGGAAEAFF.

Concerning this clone itself: Other DNA sequences within the sample encode an identical CDR3. V and J are TRBV15 and TRBJ2-7; D possibly uses TRBD1 or TRBD2 (5 bases each). Trimming shortened V by 0 bases and J by 0 bases, and 9 bases separated the two germline ends. The CDR3 is 15 amino acids. The germline V gene has CDR1 LNHNV and CDR2 YYDKDF (reference sequence). In nucleotides, the CDR3 is TGTGCCACCAGCAGAGATAAGGGGACCTCCTACGAGCAGTACTTC. It translates to CATSRDKGTSYEQYF.

V usage is TRBV14 and J usage is TRBJ2-7; a weak D match, TRBD1 (5 bases). V lost 2 bases, J lost 0 bases, and 14 bases lay in between. Germline V gene lookup returns CDR1 SGHDN and CDR2 FVKESK. This CDR3 has 16 residues. CDR3 protein: CASSQSPGQNSYEQYF. The CDR3 bases are TGTGCCAGCAGCCAAAGTCCAGGGCAAAACTCCTACGAGCAGTACTTC.

The DNA for the CDR3 is TGTGCCAGCAGCTTAGATCTTGGGACGCAATACGAGCAGTACTTC. Translation gives CASSLDLGTQYEQYF. The V call is TRBV11-2, the J call TRBJ2-7, with D perhaps being TRBD1 or TRBD2 (5 bases each). Germline V lookup: CDR1 SGHAT, CDR2 FQNNGV. The CDR3 is made up of 15 amino acids. V lost 0 bases, J lost 4 bases, and 13 bases lay in between.

The chain is built from TRBV7-8 and TRBJ2-7; 8 bases are a match to TRBD1. Unmatched junction bases numbered 9, after V lost 5 bases and J lost 3 bases. The CDR3 spans 15 residues. In germline, CDR1 is SGHVS, CDR2 FQNEAQ. CDR3 bases: TGTGCCAGCAGCCCAGGACAGGGAGGAAACTACGAGCAGTACTTC. It specifies CASSPGQGGNYEQYF.

Concerning this clone: Additional DNA sequences in this sample encode the identical CDR3. The chain has TRBV7-8 and TRBJ2-7; D is unresolved. The ends were cut back, 1 base at V and 2 bases at J, with 6 bases in the middle. This CDR3 has 13 amino acids. Germline-derived CDR1 and CDR2 are SGHVS and FQNEAQ. The CDR3 reads CASSLVGTYEQYF. The CDR3 coding sequence is TGTGCCAGCAGCTTAGTCGGAACCTACGAGCAGTACTTC.

This chain uses TRBV29-1 with TRBJ2-7; D call uncertain. The germline V and J ends were trimmed by 4 bases and 0 bases, with 10 bases remaining between them. The germline CDR1 and CDR2 sequences are SQVTM and ANQGSEA. The CDR3 runs 13 residues. CDR3 amino acids: CSVVGLASYEQYF. In DNA form, the CDR3 reads TGCAGCGTTGTAGGGTTAGCCTCCTACGAGCAGTACTTC.

The chain links TRBV6-1 to TRBJ2-7, with D perhaps TRBD2 (5 bases). This CDR3 is built from 15 residues. With 5 bases removed from V and 5 bases from J, the gap between germline ends came to 19 bases. Germline V gives CDR1 MNHNS, CDR2 SASEGT. In DNA form, the CDR3 reads TGTGCCAGCAGTTTTCCTATAGAGAGGGTACACGAGCAGTACTTC. Protein product: CASSFPIERVHEQYF.

The chain employs TRBV4-1 and TRBJ1-5; D perhaps matches TRBD1 (5 bases). V lost 1 base and J 5 bases, leaving 15 bases between the germline ends. The germline V gene has CDR1 MGHRA and CDR2 YSYEKL. The CDR3 length is 16 residues. The CDR3 nucleotides read TGCGCCAGCAGCCAAGCGGGGGGACCGAGGGATCAGCCCCAGCATTTT. It codes for CASSQAGGPRDQPQHF.

The chain uses TRBV14 and TRBJ1-6; D unresolved. CDR1 and CDR2 from the germline V gene are SGHDN and FVKESK. The V end was cut by 8 bases, the J end by 7 bases, with 3 bases between. This CDR3 has 10 residues. CDR3 sequence (DNA): TGTGCCAGCGCAAATTCACCCCTCCACTTT. Its protein is CASANSPLHF.

The rearrangement links TRBV2 to TRBJ1-5; D gene uncertain. Germline CDR1 SNHLY, CDR2 FYNNEI. Trimming stripped 2 bases from V and 4 bases from J, with 12 bases between. The CDR3 covers 15 residues. Here the CDR3 reads CASSEWAEYNQPQHF. The CDR3 DNA reads TGTGCCAGCAGTGAATGGGCAGAGTATAATCAGCCCCAGCATTTT.

The rearrangement uses TRBV30 and TRBJ1-2; D unresolved. The germline gives CDR1 GTSNPN, CDR2 SVGIG (reference sequence). CDR3 length: 10 residues. V was shortened by 5 bases and J by 4 bases, with 5 bases between the two germline ends. This CDR3 reads CAWDSYGYTF. DNA of the CDR3: TGTGCCTGGGATTCCTATGGCTACACCTTC.

With regard to this clone: Possible read error: a much larger clone is one base away. The identical CDR3 is also encoded by other nucleotide sequences in the sample. The chain employs TRBV6-5 and TRBJ1-2; weak D call: TRBD1 (6 bases). The CDR3 has 12 amino acids. Per germline, CDR1 MNHEY and CDR2 SVGAGI. V lost 5 bases and J lost 4, with 8 bases in between. CDR3 DNA: TGTGCCAGCAGTCCGGACAGCTATGGCTACACCTTC. Translated: CASSPDSYGYTF.

The rearrangement links TRBV29-1 to TRBJ2-2, with D unclear. V gave up 7 bases and J gave up 4 bases, with 10 bases separating them. This CDR3 is 12 amino acids long. CDR1 SQVTM and CDR2 ANQGSEA come from the germline V gene. The CDR3: CSAPEATGELFF. The CDR3 DNA reads as TGCAGCGCTCCTGAGGCCACCGGGGAGCTGTTTTTT.

The chain employs TRBV19 and TRBJ2-7; TRBD2 is a possible D gene (5 bases). V lost 3 bases and J lost 2, with 14 bases in between. The CDR3 contains 15 residues. From germline, CDR1 is LNHDA and CDR2 SQIVND (reference sequence). In nucleotides, the CDR3 is TGTGCCAGTAGTATCGGGCAGGCGACTACCTACGAGCAGTACTTC. Its translation is CASSIGQATTYEQYF.

V usage is TRBV27 and J usage is TRBJ2-7; D is perhaps TRBD1 (6 bases). The CDR3 covers 15 residues. Between the trimmed V and J ends, which lost 2 bases and 3 bases, there was a span of 14 bases. Germline CDR1 is MNHEY and CDR2 is SMNVEV (reference sequence). Here the CDR3 reads CASSLVAGANYEQYF. The CDR3 nucleotides read TGTGCCAGCAGTTTAGTGGCAGGGGCCAACTACGAGCAGTACTTC.

The chain uses TRBV5-1 and TRBJ1-1; no definite D call. The CDR3 spans 14 residues. Germline V gene lookup returns CDR1 SGHRS and CDR2 YFSETQ. Trimming left V 4 bases short and J 2 bases short, with 12 bases between. Here the CDR3 reads CASSPPDVNTEAFF. CDR3 sequence (DNA): TGCGCCAGCAGCCCACCGGACGTTAACACTGAAGCTTTCTTT.

With respect to this clone: Within the sample, other DNA sequences also encode this same CDR3. The J gene is TRBJ2-7, the V gene TRBV7-6; unclear D gene. The CDR3 has 13 amino acids. Per the germline V gene, CDR1 is SGHVS and CDR2 is FNYEAQ. V was cut by 3 bases and J by 2 bases, with 8 bases left in between. CDR3 amino acids: CASSFREAYEQYF. In DNA form, the CDR3 reads TGTGCCAGCAGCTTTAGGGAAGCCTACGAGCAGTACTTC.